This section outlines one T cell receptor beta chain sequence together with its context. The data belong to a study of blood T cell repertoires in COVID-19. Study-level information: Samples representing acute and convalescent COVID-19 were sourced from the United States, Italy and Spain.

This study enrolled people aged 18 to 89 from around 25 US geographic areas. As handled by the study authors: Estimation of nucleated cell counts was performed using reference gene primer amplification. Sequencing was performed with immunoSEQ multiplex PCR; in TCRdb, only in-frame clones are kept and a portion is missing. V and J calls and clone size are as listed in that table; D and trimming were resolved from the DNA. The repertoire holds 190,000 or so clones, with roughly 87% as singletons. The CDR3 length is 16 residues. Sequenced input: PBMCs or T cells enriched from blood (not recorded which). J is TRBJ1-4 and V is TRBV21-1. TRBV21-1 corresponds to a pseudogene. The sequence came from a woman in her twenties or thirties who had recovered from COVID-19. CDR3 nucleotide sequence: TGTGCCAGCAGCACCACCCAACATCCCCGAGCGGAAAAACTGTTTTTT. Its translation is CASSTTQHPRAEKLFF.